This T cell receptor (beta chain) is drawn from a study of cytomegalovirus exposure and HLA in healthy donors. Whole-study findings and limits: Many donors carried some public TCRs, although rarity characterized most TCR sequences.

Researchers ran the PCR with 60 Vbeta and 13 Jbeta primers. TCRdb's copy holds only in-frame clones and misses some; the assay was immunoSEQ multiplex PCR. Of roughly 250,000 clones listed, 75% to 85% are singletons. In regard to this clone: Its target is not known.

Germline V gives CDR1 LNHDA, CDR2 SQIVND (reference sequence). Trimming took 6 bases from V and 4 from J, leaving 24 bases between them. This CDR3 is 17 amino acids long. The source is a girl aged 2-10 years in good health and CMV-seronegative. The sample consisted of PBMCs. The genes are TRBV19 and TRBJ1-1; D is ambiguous. The CDR3 DNA reads as TGTGCCAGTAGCATAAAATGGACGGCTAGCTGGGGCACTGAAGCTTTCTTT. This sequence encodes CASSIKWTASWGTEAFF.